This T cell receptor (beta chain) was captured by sequencing in a study of cytomegalovirus exposure and HLA in healthy donors (dated by TCRdb to about 2017). In terms of the full investigation: An earlier analysis of 550 to 700 of the donors reported 276 Gb of sequence data and 100 million to 130 million unique TCR beta sequences from 190 million or so T cells. High-throughput TCR immunosequencing, statistical association of individual TCRs with disease status, and machine learning were combined to predict cytomegalovirus infection status. Approximately 330 gigabases of sequencing data and tens of millions of unique TCR sequences made up an early release that covered 500 to 700 HLA-typed donors. An earlier analysis of 500 to 650 of the donors applied high-throughput TCR beta sequencing to assess whether each TCR beta V gene segment acted as functional or pseudogenic. The study aimed to test whether signatures of past pathogen exposure could be identified by cataloging public T cell receptors. The number of donors typed differed by locus, with roughly 620-630 for A, B, C, DRB1 and DQB1, 522 for DQA1, 600 to 610 for DPA1, and approximately 470 for DPB1. Besides the first cohort of roughly 700 subjects, a separate validation cohort made up of 95 to 150 different subjects was used. Among the roughly 410 genotyped donors, 81% belonged to the genetic ancestry cluster associated with self-reported Caucasian donors. Every repertoire in the discovery cohort had been generated on one and the same sequencing platform. Because of strong linkage in the cohort, roughly 5 DR-DQ haplotypes were treated as single units for association and clustering. Genome-wide SNP genotypes for about 60% of the roughly 670 donors were used in a later genetic analysis, which treated that subset as a discovery cohort. Donor age, sex, ethnicity and CMV serostatus were compiled together with the repertoire data. A later analysis re-examined previously published TCR beta repertoires from roughly 720 donors and added high-resolution HLA genotyping to investigate patterns of TCR occurrence. Both class I and class II loci were covered by HLA typing, at four-digit resolution. The study profiled the T cell repertoires of under 850 subjects by immunosequencing and related them to cytomegalovirus serostatus. On average, around 240,000 unique TCR beta nucleotide sequences were sequenced per donor among fewer than 500 genotyped donors of the cohort, with roughly 20% of those sequences being non-productive. In the later analysis, no new phenotypic data were used to find candidate immune exposures; instead, reliance was placed on TCR beta sequences and their occurrence across donors.

Results the study describes overall, beyond this receptor: Because HLA typing was missing for some donors at each locus, association tests included only the typed subset. Because counts were too low, 15 or so rarely observed V segments, including chromosome 9 orphons, were excluded from the earlier analysis of 587 of the donors. Compared with the roughly 720-donor mean, donors in an Asian-associated ancestry cluster had fewer N-insertions in productive TCRs, according to a later genetic analysis. A later analysis associated 16,951 TCR beta sequences with specific HLA alleles at a false discovery rate of 0.05. Several of the top co-occurrence clusters appeared to be linked to parvovirus B19, influenza, CMV and Epstein-Barr virus, according to a later analysis. Some IMGT-functional V segments, including TRBV6-2 and TRBV6-3, could not be distinguished by the 87-base-pair reads and were therefore excluded. V-gene and J-gene trimming of TCR beta chains was associated with a missense DCLRE1C variant in a later genetic analysis, and the association was replicated in an independent cohort. Most CMV-associated TCR beta chains appeared to be HLA-restricted in a later analysis, and the HLA associations seemed to be driven largely by CMV exposure. The study listed 164 TCR beta chains as associated with cytomegalovirus. A few of the identified cytomegalovirus-associated TCR beta chains were confirmed in vitro to be specific for cytomegalovirus antigens. Presence/absence analyses assumed roughly uniform sequencing depth across donors, an assumption that may not hold. In a later analysis, HLA-associated TCR beta chains were found to be more clonally expanded and to have lower generation probabilities than equally common non-associated chains. Cytomegalovirus status was reported to be diagnosed by the classifier with high specificity and sensitivity in both the original and validation cohorts. According to the authors, the approach could potentially be generalized to other disease states and immunological phenotypes. A later analysis found that TCR association rates varied across HLA loci, with DRB1 alleles showing the most associated TCRs and HLA-C alleles the fewest. In an earlier analysis of fewer than 750 of the donors, most TCR beta V segments were observed in productive rearrangements about 90% or about 30% of the time, broadly matching IMGT annotations. This cohort had only TCR beta chains sequenced, and the lack of alpha or paired-chain data limited which features could be detected. Linkage disequilibrium might explain the correlated functional status among segregating V segments, but an unknown experimental factor could not be excluded. A further reported finding was that TCR beta sequences accurately predicted the HLA-A and HLA-B alleles for most subjects in the first cohort. Across donors, most TCR sequences were observed very rarely, whereas some public TCRs were present in many individuals. When HLA alleles, especially DR and DQ, strongly co-occurred, attributing TCR associations to individual alleles was difficult. The only immune exposure information available for the cohort was CMV serostatus. The sequencing pipeline was judged likely to have produced a cluster of highly shared sequence variants as a technical artifact.

The cohort was made up of roughly 670 healthy bone marrow donors. Cohort members were all nominally healthy when sampled, although unrecorded immune exposures were likely present. The donor was CMV seronegative and was included in the group of over 300 seronegative cohort members. A peripheral blood sample was collected from each donor, and TCR beta sequencing was performed on peripheral blood mononuclear cells. The Qiagen DNeasy Blood Extraction Kit was used to extract genomic DNA from the blood cell samples. Taken from the germline V gene, the CDR1 and CDR2 loops are SGHRS and YFSETQ. V loses 3 bases at its end and J loses 6 bases; junction bases beyond the gene matches: 8. From its cysteine to its phenylalanine, the CDR3 spans 15 amino acids. This entry keeps only the CDR3 DNA: 45 bases, framed from base 1. Library preparation used the immunoSEQ multiplex PCR assay. The multiplex PCR relied on a mix of 60 forward primers for TCR Vbeta segments and 13 reverse primers for TCR Jbeta segments. A multiplex PCR assay on genomic DNA amplified the CDR3 region of rearranged TCR beta genes. The Illumina HiSeq System was used to sequence the amplified TCR beta libraries as 87-base-pair reads. In the original analysis: A later analysis tallied 75 million to 95 million unique TCR beta chains across the 610 or so repertoires, and about 10 million of those chains were shared by two or more donors. A nearest-neighbor algorithm error-corrected the raw reads and collapsed the reads into unique sequences, merging closely related sequences to remove PCR and sequencing errors. To assign V, D and J gene segments, CDR3 sequences were aligned to IMGT reference sequences. For a sequence to be retained, a match of at least six nucleotides was required to both a V gene segment and a J gene segment. Rearrangements were called productive when the CDR3 lacked stop codons and stayed in frame with V and J; all others were non-productive. CDR3 was defined by IMGT convention, running from the second conserved V-encoded cysteine to the conserved J-encoded phenylalanine. The earlier analysis of 587 of the donors excluded sequences that lacked an unambiguous match to a single V gene segment. In an earlier analysis of about 590 of the donors, a V segment was called functional when productive rearrangements were above 56.7%, and segregating when the standard deviation between donors exceeded 5%. To diagnose cytomegalovirus status from the catalog of TCR beta chain sequences, a statistical classification framework was built. V and J gene assignment, in a later analysis, came from comparing TCR nucleotide sequences with IMGT/GENE-DB human TR gene sequences. A later analysis assigned CDR3 sequences and most-parsimonious VDJ recombination scenarios with the TCRdist pipeline. In a later analysis, each TCR beta chain was defined by its CDR3 amino acid sequence together with its V-gene family, and reads without a unique V-gene family were excluded. To address suspected cross-contamination and a sequencing artifact, a later analysis removed around 600 highly shared, low-generation-probability nucleotide sequences. A later analysis calculated a clonal expansion index for each public chain from normalized within-repertoire ranks of inferred template counts. In a later analysis, generation probabilities were computed with a VDJ recombination model fitted to out-of-frame rearrangements, and the resulting probabilities were checked against IGoR. In a later analysis, hypergeometric tests were used to score TCR-TCR, TCR-HLA and TCR-CMV co-occurrence, with a repertoire-size bias correction applied to TCR pairs. A later analysis estimated false discovery rates by permuting HLA or CMV assignments 20 times. In a later analysis, co-occurring TCRs were grouped using DBSCAN, with TCRdist sequence similarity added in when clustering inside HLA-allele-positive subsets. Repertoires with fewer than 30,000 or more than 120,000 public chains were left out of co-occurrence clustering, as were five repertoires with anomalous nucleotide sharing. Drawn from immuneACCESS, this table holds only the in-frame rearrangements with V and J called that TCRdb kept. Clones are partly lost; checked studies trace under half to an unresolved V gene and leave the rest unexplained. The D gene and trimming were derived from the DNA, and the V and J assignments and clone size from that table. In this sample the table shows 200,000 or so clones, around 80% of which occur a single time. 2.5% to 3% of the sample is taken by the ten largest.

Note on this clone: What this receptor recognizes is not known. Base qualities are missing; no much larger clone stands one base away.

This sequence uses TRBV5-1 and TRBJ2-7; the central 11 bases match TRBD1. The sample taken for sequencing was PBMCs. The receptor's source is a man younger than 40 in good health and CMV-seronegative. The CDR3 region: CASSYGQGAAREQYF. The DNA sequence reads TGCGCCAGCAGCTACGGACAGGGGGCCGCTCGCGAGCAGTACTTC. Here the CDR3 is joined to the reference TRBV5-1 and TRBJ2-7 genes, and the full variable domain is: KAGVTQTPRYLIKTRGQQVTLSCSPISGHRSVSWYQQTPGQGLQFLFEYFSETQRNKGNFPGRFSGRQFSNSRSEMNVSTLELGDSALYLCASSYGQGAAREQYFGPGTRLTVT.